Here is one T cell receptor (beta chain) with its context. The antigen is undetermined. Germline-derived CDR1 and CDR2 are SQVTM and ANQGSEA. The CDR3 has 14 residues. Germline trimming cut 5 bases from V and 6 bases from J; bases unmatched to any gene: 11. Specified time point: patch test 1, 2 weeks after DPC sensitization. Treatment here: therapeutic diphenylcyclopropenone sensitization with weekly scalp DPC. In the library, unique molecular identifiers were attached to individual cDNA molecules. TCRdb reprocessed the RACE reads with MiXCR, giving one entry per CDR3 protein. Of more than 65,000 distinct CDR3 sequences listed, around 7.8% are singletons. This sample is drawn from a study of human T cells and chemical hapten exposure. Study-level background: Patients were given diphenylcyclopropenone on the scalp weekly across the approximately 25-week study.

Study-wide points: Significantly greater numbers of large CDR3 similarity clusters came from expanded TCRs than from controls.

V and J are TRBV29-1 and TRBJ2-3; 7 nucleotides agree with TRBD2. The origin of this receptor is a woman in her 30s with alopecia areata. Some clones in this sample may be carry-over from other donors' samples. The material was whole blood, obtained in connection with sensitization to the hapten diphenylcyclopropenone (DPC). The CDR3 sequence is CSVTGLGSSDTQYF. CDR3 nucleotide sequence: TGCAGCGTTACAGGACTAGGATCTTCGGATACGCAGTATTTT.